Included here is one T cell receptor (beta chain) sequence, with context. Its binding antigen is unknown. Base qualities are not recorded, but no much larger clone differs from it by a single base. From the cysteine up to the phenylalanine, the CDR3 has a length of 15 residues. The CDR3 DNA has 45 bases and is translated from base 1. From a lookup of the germline V gene, CDR1 and CDR2 are ENHRY and SYGVKD. The junction shows trimming of 5 bases on V and 3 bases on J, plus 16 bases between the germline ends. Participants in the prospective study were aged roughly 18 to 100 years, lived in 20 to 25 United States geographic areas, and enrolled through a virtual design. To assign participants to cohorts, the prospective study relied on clinical history that participants themselves reported in a screening survey and a study questionnaire. In the prospective study, mobile phlebotomists collected whole blood, serum and a nasopharyngeal or oropharyngeal swab from each participant. Participants in the prospective study had the option to provide additional blood draws and questionnaires over a 2-month period. Before DNA extraction, prospective study blood samples were shipped either frozen or at room temperature.

This sample was taken from a study of blood T cell repertoires in COVID-19 (dated by TCRdb to about 2020). About the full investigation: Samples from collaborators originated in the United States, Italy and Spain and spanned both the acute and convalescent phases of COVID-19. The prospective study material was composed of cDNA or gDNA derived from T cells, B-cell-depleted T cells, or PBMCs. The dataset comprised deeply sampled blood TCRbeta repertoires from subjects exposed to, actively infected with, or recovered from COVID-19. A freely available public database, intended as a resource for researchers studying the immune response to SARS-CoV-2, is where the repertoires were released. The samples were drawn from the first 160 participants of the ongoing ImmuneRACE study and from over a thousand subjects provided by 6 global collaborators. Nearly every sample came with metadata listing a de-identified subject ID, COVID-19 status, age in years and sex. Where HLA class I and class II types were available, the types were taken from metadata supplied by the sample provider, not from assay-based typing.

Results the study describes overall, beyond this receptor: The amount of clinical and demographic metadata varied by source and participant and was provided uncurated.

TCRbeta CDR3 regions were amplified from genomic DNA using the immunoSEQ Assay, a bias-controlled multiplex PCR. Under the source paper's analysis protocol: Nucleated cell counts per sample were estimated from amplification of reference gene primers within the assay. To quantify the absolute abundance of each unique TCRbeta CDR3 rearrangement, sequence reads were collapsed and filtered. For each sample, productive Simpson clonality was calculated by taking the square root of Simpson's diversity index across productive rearrangements. Sourced from immuneACCESS, this table was stored by TCRdb with only in-frame sequences that have V and J called. A share of the clones is absent; for the studies checked, an unresolved V gene accounts for under half, and the remainder has no known explanation. The V and J calls and clone size come from that table; D and trimming were worked out from the DNA. A total of approximately 250,000 clones appear in this sample, about 81% of them only once. Approximately 4% of the sample rests with the top ten.

Recombination connected TRBV10-3 to TRBJ1-1, and possibly TRBD1, on 6 matching bases. Sequences were obtained from PBMCs or T cells enriched from blood (not recorded which). The clonotype comes from a man between 25 and 39 years old with acute COVID-19. The DNA sequence is given as TGTGCCATCAGTAGACAGGACACGTCGGACACTGAAGCTTTCTTT. The encoded protein is CAISRQDTSDTEAFF.